Listed below are T cell receptor beta chains from one sample, sequenced in a study of memory CD4+ T cells and cytomegalovirus serostatus. Profiled with immunoSEQ multiplex PCR; TCRdb holds only in-frame clones, not every one. The sample comprises about 59,000 clones, roughly 77% of which are singletons, and approximately 1% rests with the top ten. Sequenced input: memory CD4+ T cells from blood. The receptor source for this set is an adult in good health and CMV-seronegative. The CDR3 runs from the conserved cysteine through the conserved F or W. Each record gives: J gene, clone size, V gene, D gene, CDR3 protein, CDR3 DNA. A D gene is named only where the DNA matches it firmly. Clone size is not always given. Where it is, it says once, few, many or a class for expanded clones.

j_gene: TRBJ2-1
abundance: once
v_gene: TRBV5-1
d_gene: TRBD2
CDR3aa: CASSFQAGVSYNEQFF
CDR3nt: TGCGCCAGCAGCTTCCAAGCGGGAGTGTCCTACAATGAGCAGTTCTTC

j_gene: TRBJ2-1
abundance: NA
v_gene: TRBV4-2
d_gene: NA
CDR3aa: CASSPSGSGSVDEQFF
CDR3nt: TGTGCCAGCAGCCCCTCCGGGAGCGGGTCGGTGGATGAGCAGTTCTTC

j_gene: TRBJ1-1
abundance: NA
v_gene: TRBV7-6
d_gene: TRBD1
CDR3aa: CASSLTQQGASVYTEAFF
CDR3nt: TGTGCCAGCAGCTTAACCCAACAGGGGGCGAGTGTTTACACTGAAGCTTTCTTT

j_gene: TRBJ1-1
abundance: NA
v_gene: TRBV7-8
d_gene: NA
CDR3aa: CASSLAGGNTEAFF
CDR3nt: TGTGCCAGCAGCTTAGCTGGGGGCAACACTGAAGCTTTCTTT

j_gene: TRBJ1-1
abundance: NA
v_gene: TRBV6-1
d_gene: NA
CDR3aa: CASRDPAGKRNTEAFF
CDR3nt: TGTGCCAGCCGTGACCCGGCAGGGAAGCGGAACACTGAAGCTTTCTTT

j_gene: TRBJ2-7
abundance: NA
v_gene: TRBV6-6
d_gene: TRBD1
CDR3aa: CASSYVQGSTYEQYF
CDR3nt: TGTGCCAGCAGTTACGTACAGGGGTCTACCTACGAGCAGTACTTC

j_gene: TRBJ2-3
abundance: NA
v_gene: TRBV7-8
d_gene: TRBD1
CDR3aa: CASRIQGGLTDTQYF
CDR3nt: TGTGCCAGCAGGATACAGGGGGGCCTCACAGATACGCAGTATTTT

j_gene: TRBJ2-2
abundance: NA
v_gene: TRBV18
d_gene: NA
CDR3aa: CASSLNTGELFF
CDR3nt: TGTGCCAGCTCACTTAACACCGGGGAGCTGTTTTTT

j_gene: TRBJ2-2
abundance: NA
v_gene: TRBV19
d_gene: NA
CDR3aa: CASNFGRDTGELFF
CDR3nt: TGTGCCAGTAACTTCGGGAGAGATACCGGGGAGCTGTTTTTT

j_gene: TRBJ1-2
abundance: NA
v_gene: TRBV11-3
d_gene: NA
CDR3aa: CASSLNGGGRTF
CDR3nt: TGTGCCAGCAGCTTAAATGGGGGGGGTCGGACCTTC

j_gene: TRBJ2-2
abundance: NA
v_gene: TRBV7-3
d_gene: NA
CDR3aa: CASSLDRNTGELFF
CDR3nt: TGTGCCAGCAGCTTGGACAGGAACACCGGGGAGCTGTTTTTT

j_gene: TRBJ2-1
abundance: NA
v_gene: TRBV6-5
d_gene: TRBD1
CDR3aa: CASSRDRLSNEQFF
CDR3nt: TGTGCCAGCAGCCGGGACAGATTATCTAATGAGCAGTTCTTC

j_gene: TRBJ1-1
abundance: NA
v_gene: TRBV21-1
d_gene: NA
CDR3aa: CASSKAEEILNTEAFF
CDR3nt: TGTGCCAGCAGCAAAGCCGAGGAGATCTTGAACACTGAAGCTTTCTTT

j_gene: TRBJ1-2
abundance: NA
v_gene: TRBV28
d_gene: TRBD1
CDR3aa: CASRGTGTGVYGYTF
CDR3nt: TGTGCCAGCAGGGGAACCGGGACAGGGGTCTATGGCTACACCTTC

j_gene: TRBJ2-5
abundance: NA
v_gene: TRBV10-2
d_gene: NA
CDR3aa: CASSEVKETQYF
CDR3nt: TGCGCCAGCAGTGAGGTCAAAGAGACCCAGTACTTC

j_gene: TRBJ2-2
abundance: NA
v_gene: TRBV11-2
d_gene: TRBD2
CDR3aa: CASSLDGRDNTGELFF
CDR3nt: TGTGCCAGCAGCCTAGACGGGAGGGATAACACCGGGGAGCTGTTTTTT

j_gene: TRBJ2-7
abundance: once
v_gene: TRBV7-3
d_gene: NA
CDR3aa: CASSLTSSPTNFYEQYF
CDR3nt: TGTGCCAGCAGCTTAACCTCTAGTCCTACAAACTTCTACGAGCAGTACTTC

j_gene: TRBJ1-2
abundance: NA
v_gene: TRBV30
d_gene: NA
CDR3aa: CAWSPGEGVYGYTF
CDR3nt: TGTGCCTGGAGTCCCGGTGAGGGGGTCTATGGCTACACCTTC

j_gene: TRBJ2-3
abundance: NA
v_gene: TRBV10-1
d_gene: NA
CDR3aa: CASSRTHTDTQYF
CDR3nt: TGCGCCAGCAGTCGGACGCACACAGATACGCAGTATTTT

j_gene: TRBJ2-1
abundance: NA
v_gene: TRBV5-4
d_gene: TRBD2
CDR3aa: CASSLYLAGGSNEQFF
CDR3nt: TGTGCCAGCAGCTTGTACCTAGCGGGAGGATCCAATGAGCAGTTCTTC

j_gene: TRBJ1-6
abundance: NA
v_gene: TRBV4-3
d_gene: NA
CDR3aa: CASSQDGPSRPLHF
CDR3nt: TGCGCCAGCAGCCAAGATGGGCCCTCTCGACCCCTCCACTTT

j_gene: TRBJ2-7
abundance: NA
v_gene: TRBV11-2
d_gene: NA
CDR3aa: CASSLGIGVHEQYF
CDR3nt: TGTGCCAGCAGCTTAGGAATTGGGGTCCACGAGCAGTACTTC

j_gene: TRBJ1-1
abundance: NA
v_gene: TRBV25-1
d_gene: NA
CDR3aa: CASSEWGQNTEAFF
CDR3nt: TGTGCCAGCAGTGAATGGGGCCAGAACACTGAAGCTTTCTTT

j_gene: TRBJ1-5
abundance: NA
v_gene: TRBV6-5
d_gene: NA
CDR3aa: CASSLGGVVGNQPQHF
CDR3nt: TGTGCCAGCAGTTTAGGAGGTGTAGTCGGCAATCAGCCCCAGCATTTT

j_gene: TRBJ1-3
abundance: NA
v_gene: TRBV30
d_gene: NA
CDR3aa: CAWSVGGILLYF
CDR3nt: TGTGCCTGGAGTGTAGGCGGGATTCTTTTGTATTTT

j_gene: TRBJ2-7
abundance: NA
v_gene: TRBV5-1
d_gene: NA
CDR3aa: CASSLALATAPYEQYF
CDR3nt: TGCGCCAGCAGCTTGGCCCTGGCGACGGCCCCATACGAGCAGTACTTC

j_gene: TRBJ1-5
abundance: NA
v_gene: TRBV28
d_gene: NA
CDR3aa: CASSPASNQPQHF
CDR3nt: TGTGCCAGCAGTCCGGCAAGCAATCAGCCCCAGCATTTT

j_gene: TRBJ2-5
abundance: NA
v_gene: TRBV11-2
d_gene: NA
CDR3aa: CASSFDRTKQTQYF
CDR3nt: TGTGCCAGCAGCTTTGACCGAACCAAGCAGACCCAGTACTTC

j_gene: TRBJ2-1
abundance: NA
v_gene: TRBV27
d_gene: NA
CDR3aa: CASVLKGLLYNEQFF
CDR3nt: TGTGCCAGCGTCTTAAAAGGATTACTCTACAATGAGCAGTTCTTC

j_gene: TRBJ1-1
abundance: NA
v_gene: TRBV29-1
d_gene: TRBD1
CDR3aa: CSVDLTGANTEAFF
CDR3nt: TGCAGCGTTGATTTGACAGGGGCGAACACTGAAGCTTTCTTT

j_gene: TRBJ1-2
abundance: NA
v_gene: TRBV15
d_gene: TRBD1
CDR3aa: CATSRDRGSYGYTF
CDR3nt: TGTGCCACCAGCCGGGACAGGGGCAGCTATGGCTACACCTTC

j_gene: TRBJ2-7
abundance: NA
v_gene: TRBV5-1
d_gene: TRBD1
CDR3aa: CASSLFWDSSYEQYF
CDR3nt: TGCGCCAGCAGCTTGTTCTGGGACAGCTCCTACGAGCAGTACTTC

j_gene: TRBJ2-2
abundance: NA
v_gene: TRBV7-3
d_gene: NA
CDR3aa: CASSLRRNTGELFF
CDR3nt: TGTGCCAGCAGCTTACGCAGGAACACCGGGGAGCTGTTTTTT